What follows are 23 T cell receptor beta chains derived from one specimen sequenced in a study of radiotherapy plus CTLA-4 blockade in lung cancer. TCRdb's table, derived via immunoSEQ multiplex PCR, lists solely in-frame clones and lacks some. The top ten clones hold 4% of a sample with roughly 32,000 clones, 70% of them seen once. The sequencing here drew on peripheral blood, taken from a patient treated with radiotherapy plus ipilimumab. These receptors came from a human donor with non-small cell lung cancer who had stable disease on radiotherapy plus ipilimumab.

CDR3 amino acids: CASSLTHDTTYEQYF. For the CDR3, the DNA is TGTGCCAGCAGCTTAACCCATGACACTACCTACGAGCAGTACTTC. The chain employs TRBV7-3 and TRBJ2-7; D gene unclear. Germline CDR1 reads SGHTA; CDR2 reads FQGTGA. Trimming stripped 0 bases from V and 2 bases from J, with 11 bases between. This CDR3 is 15 amino acids long. Combining the CDR3 with reference TRBV7-3 and TRBJ2-7 gives the whole variable domain GAGVSQTPSNKVTEKGKYVELRCDPISGHTALYWYRQSLGQGPEFLIYFQGTGAADDSGLPNDRFFAVRPEGSVSTLKIQRTERGDSAVYLCASSLTHDTTYEQYFGPGTRLTVT.

V is TRBV7-2 and J is TRBJ1-2; 8 bases fit TRBD1. The CDR3 runs 15 residues. Trimming cost V 5 bases and J 7 bases; bases outside gene matches: 12. Germline-derived CDR1 and CDR2 are SGHTA and FQGNSA. The CDR3 sequence is CASSARTGQIAGYTF. The CDR3 nucleotides read TGTGCCAGCAGCGCGCGGACAGGGCAGATCGCTGGCTACACCTTC.

This sequence joins TRBV7-2 and TRBJ2-1; maybe TRBD2 (5 bases). The CDR3 consists of 13 residues. Trimming removed 10 bases from V and 1 base from J, with 11 bases in between. Germline CDR1 SGHTA, CDR2 FQGNSA. CDR3 nucleotides: TGTGCCACCCCAACGGGATCCTACAATGAGCAGTTCTTC. This encodes CATPTGSYNEQFF.

There are a few counts of this clone. This chain connects TRBV19 to TRBJ2-3; a weak D match, TRBD1 (6 bases). The CDR3 has 14 residues. Germline V CDR1 and CDR2: LNHDA, SQIVND (reference sequence). V was trimmed by 5 bases and J by 2 bases, leaving 11 bases between them. The CDR3 sequence: CASSQGPNTDTQYF. The CDR3 bases are TGTGCCAGTAGTCAGGGGCCAAACACAGATACGCAGTATTTT.

V and J are TRBV9 and TRBJ1-2, with D perhaps matching TRBD1 (5 bases). The CDR3 is 14 residues long. The germline V gene encodes CDR1 SGDLS and CDR2 YYNGEE. Trimming removed 4 bases from V and 3 bases from J, with 13 bases in between. CDR3 DNA sequence: TGTGCCAGCAGCCATTTCCAGGGAGACTATGGCTACACCTTC. This gives the protein CASSHFQGDYGYTF.

This clone was seen a single time. This specimen includes other DNA sequences encoding the same CDR3. This rearrangement joins TRBV9 to TRBJ2-2, with 7 positions matching TRBD1. This CDR3 has 15 residues. Trimming at V came to 0 bases and at J to 4 bases, leaving 3 bases not matched to a gene. Germline loops: CDR1 SGDLS, CDR2 YYNGEE. The DNA of the CDR3 is TGTGCCAGCAGCGTAGGACAGGGACGCACCGGGGAGCTGTTTTTT. Translation gives CASSVGQGRTGELFF.

The chain links TRBV10-3 to TRBJ2-2; D possibly corresponds to TRBD2 (6 bases). V dropped 8 bases and J dropped 2 bases, with 15 bases sitting between them. In germline, CDR1 is ENHRY, CDR2 SYGVKD. The CDR3 consists of 15 residues. CDR3 residues: CAIGVGGPNTGELFF. The DNA of the CDR3 is TGTGCCATCGGAGTCGGGGGACCCAACACCGGGGAGCTGTTTTTT.

This chain uses TRBV4-2 with TRBJ2-3, with a tentative D call TRBD1 (6 bases). CDR3 length: 15 residues. The V gene's germline CDR1 is LGHNA and CDR2 YNFKEQ. The V and J ends lost 1 base and 2 bases respectively, with 10 bases between them. Here the CDR3 reads CASSQVDSYTDTQYF. CDR3 coding DNA: TGTGCCAGCAGCCAAGTGGACAGCTACACAGATACGCAGTATTTT.

This clone came up once. CDR3 nucleotide sequence: TGTGCCAGTAGTATGTTGAATCGGGGGGCAGGGAAGGGGAACTATGGCTACACCTTC. Translation gives CASSMLNRGAGKGNYGYTF. The rearrangement joins TRBV19 to TRBJ1-2; maybe TRBD1 (6 bases). The CDR3 is made up of 19 amino acids. Germline assignment: CDR1 LNHDA and CDR2 SQIVND (reference sequence). V was clipped by 3 bases and J by 2 bases, with 25 bases between them. Full variable domain (missing parts from reference TRBV19 and TRBJ1-2): DGGITQSPKYLFRKEGQNVTLSCEQNLNHDAMYWYRQDPGQGLRLIYYSQIVNDFQKGDIAEGYSVSREKKESFPLTVTSAQKNPTAFYLCASSMLNRGAGKGNYGYTFGSGTRLTVV.

The chain recombines TRBV25-1 with TRBJ2-7; D unresolved. The germline V gene encodes CDR1 MGHDK and CDR2 SYGVNS. V gave up 1 base and J gave up 9 bases, with 10 bases separating them. The CDR3 totals 12 residues. Here the CDR3 DNA reads TGTGCCAGCAGTGAATCCGGAAGCGCGCAGTACTTC. It yields the protein CASSESGSAQYF.

The rearrangement joins TRBV28 to TRBJ2-1; TRBD1 might be the D (6 bases). With 6 bases removed from V and 12 bases from J, the gap between germline ends came to 21 bases. The CDR3 is 14 amino acids. Germline V CDR1 and CDR2: MDHEN, SYDVKM. The CDR3 coding sequence is TGTGCCAGCAGACTCCTCCCCCAACAGGGCTCGCAGTTCTTC. Protein sequence: CASRLLPQQGSQFF.

The chain recombines TRBV7-3 with TRBJ2-3; 8 bases fit TRBD2. Germline V gene lookup returns CDR1 SGHTA and CDR2 FQGTGA. The V segment lost 5 bases and the J segment 7 bases; nucleotides outside the gene matches: 14. This CDR3 spans 16 amino acids. The CDR3 protein is CASSLGPYGGGYTQYF. The CDR3 DNA is TGTGCCAGCAGCCTAGGGCCTTACGGCGGGGGGTATACGCAGTATTTT. Full variable domain (missing parts from reference TRBV7-3 and TRBJ2-3): GAGVSQTPSNKVTEKGKYVELRCDPISGHTALYWYRQSLGQGPEFLIYFQGTGAADDSGLPNDRFFAVRPEGSVSTLKIQRTERGDSAVYLCASSLGPYGGGYTQYFGPGTRLTVL.

V usage is TRBV7-6 and J usage is TRBJ1-1, with unresolved D. Between the trimmed V and J ends, which lost 3 bases and 1 base, there was a span of 6 bases. Per germline, CDR1 SGHVS and CDR2 FNYEAQ. The CDR3 loop spans 13 amino acids. The CDR3 loop is CASSFSPNTEAFF. The CDR3 DNA reads as TGTGCCAGCAGCTTCTCACCGAACACTGAAGCTTTCTTT. The full variable domain, in which reference TRBV7-6 and TRBJ1-1 provide the parts outside the CDR3, is GAGVSQSPRYKVTKRGQDVALRCDPISGHVSLYWYRQALGQGPEFLTYFNYEAQQDKSGLPNDRFSAERPEGSISTLTIQRTEQRDSAMYRCASSFSPNTEAFFGQGTRLTVV.

A few counts support this clone. The V and J genes are TRBV21-1 and TRBJ2-7; the D call TRBD1 from the table was never checked on the DNA. TRBV21-1 is noted as a pseudogene. This CDR3 comprises 14 residues. The CDR3 reads CASSKEGGVYEQYF. The CDR3 coding sequence is TGTGCCAGCAGCAAAGAAGGGGGCGTTTACGAGCAGTACTTC.

The chain carries TRBV6-4 and TRBJ1-5; D remains ambiguous. Trimming removed 5 bases at V and 7 bases at J, with 12 bases between. The germline gives CDR1 MRHNA, CDR2 SNTAGT. This CDR3 contains 13 residues. CDR3 loop: CASSSELWQPQHF. In nucleotides, the CDR3 is TGTGCCAGCAGTTCAGAGTTGTGGCAGCCCCAGCATTTT.

This clone was detected a few times. The chain has TRBV27 and TRBJ1-5; D not certain. From germline, CDR1 is MNHEY and CDR2 SMNVEV (reference sequence). The CDR3 contains 16 residues. V lost 2 bases and J lost 5, with 16 bases in between. The CDR3 here is CASSLVGDQWYQPQHF. The CDR3 coding sequence is TGTGCCAGCAGTTTAGTTGGCGACCAGTGGTATCAGCCCCAGCATTTT.

The rearrangement uses TRBV29-1 and TRBJ1-1, with TRBD1 as a possible D gene (5 bases). Trimming shortened V by 4 bases and J by 1 base, and 10 bases separated the two germline ends. In germline, CDR1 is SQVTM, CDR2 ANQGSEA. This CDR3 is built from 13 residues. CDR3 loop: CSVVRGTNTEAFF. The CDR3 DNA sequence: TGCAGCGTTGTTAGGGGTACGAACACTGAAGCTTTCTTT.

V gene TRBV10-2 combines with J gene TRBJ1-3; a possible D gene is TRBD1 (6 bases). V shed 6 bases and J shed 3 bases, with 12 bases lying between them. The CDR3 extends over 14 amino acids. CDR1 and CDR2 from the germline V gene are WSHSY and SAAADI. CDR3 nucleotide sequence: TGCGCCAGCAGAACAGGGTCAAGTGGAAACACCATATATTTT. It is translated as CASRTGSSGNTIYF.

The rearrangement links TRBV5-1 to TRBJ2-5; D remains unclear. The assigned J gene may be wrong: the sequence end matches TRBJ2-7 better. The CDR3 is made up of 14 amino acids. Germline V gene data show CDR1 as SGHRS and CDR2 as YFSETQ. CDR3 bases: TGCGCCAGCAGCTTGAGTACGGATTCCTACGAGCAGTACTTC. Amino acid sequence: CASSLSTDSYEQYF.

The chain joins TRBV9 to TRBJ2-3, with 7 bases identical to TRBD2. The junction had 5 bases not matched to a gene; V was cut back by 1 base and J by 0 bases. The CDR3 contains 16 residues. The germline V gene has CDR1 SGDLS and CDR2 YYNGEE. The CDR3 loop reads CASSVNGRSSTDTQYF. The CDR3 region has the DNA TGTGCCAGCAGCGTAAACGGGAGGTCTAGCACAGATACGCAGTATTTT. The full variable domain, rest sourced from reference TRBV9 and TRBJ2-3, is DSGVTQTPKHLITATGQRVTLRCSPRSGDLSVYWYQQSLDQGLQFLIQYYNGEERAKGNILERFSAQQFPDLHSELNLSSLELGDSALYFCASSVNGRSSTDTQYFGPGTRLTVL.

The genes are TRBV27 and TRBJ2-3; D not resolved. This CDR3 comprises 14 residues. CDR1 MNHEY and CDR2 SMNVEV come from the germline V gene (reference sequence). V lost 1 base to trimming and J lost 1 base, with 6 bases between them. CDR3 loop: CASSLLMGTDTQYF. CDR3 DNA sequence: TGTGCCAGCAGTTTATTGATGGGCACAGATACGCAGTATTTT.

For the CDR3, the DNA is TGTGCCAGCTCACCAATCCCGGGCGGGGGCTACACCTTC. This translates into CASSPIPGGGYTF. The genes are TRBV18 and TRBJ1-2; D unclear. Trimming removed 2 bases at V and 8 bases at J, with 12 bases between. CDR1 KGHSH and CDR2 LQKENI come from the germline V gene. This CDR3 region has 13 residues.

This sequence joins TRBV28 and TRBJ2-1; D gene ambiguous. The length of the CDR3 is 15 residues. With 6 bases removed from V and 0 bases from J, the gap between germline ends came to 12 bases. Germline CDR1 and CDR2: MDHEN and SYDVKM. As DNA, the CDR3 is TGTGCCAGCAGACCAAGCTTTAACTCCTACAATGAGCAGTTCTTC. Protein: CASRPSFNSYNEQFF.